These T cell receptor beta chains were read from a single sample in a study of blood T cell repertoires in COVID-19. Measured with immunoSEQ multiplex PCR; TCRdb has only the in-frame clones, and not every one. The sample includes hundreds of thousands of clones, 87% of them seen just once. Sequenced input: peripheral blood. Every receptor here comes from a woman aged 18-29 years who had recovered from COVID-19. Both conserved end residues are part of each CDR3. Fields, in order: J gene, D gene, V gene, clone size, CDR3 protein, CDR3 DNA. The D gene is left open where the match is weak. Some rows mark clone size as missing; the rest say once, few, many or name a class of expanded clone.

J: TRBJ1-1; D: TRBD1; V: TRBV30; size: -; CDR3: CAWTLRAGGEAFF; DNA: TGTGCCTGGACCCTCAGGGCAGGGGGTGAAGCTTTCTTT
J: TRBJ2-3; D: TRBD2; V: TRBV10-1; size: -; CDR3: CASSVLGLADISNTDTQYF; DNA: TGCGCCAGCAGTGTTTTGGGACTAGCGGATATCAGTAACACAGATACGCAGTATTTT
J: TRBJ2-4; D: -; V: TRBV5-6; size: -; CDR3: CASSLGGRTDLAKNIQYF; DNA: TGTGCCAGCAGCTTGGGTGGTCGGACTGACCTAGCCAAAAACATTCAGTACTTC
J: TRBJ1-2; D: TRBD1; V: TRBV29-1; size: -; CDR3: CSVEPQGEIYGYTF; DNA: TGCAGCGTTGAACCCCAGGGGGAAATCTATGGCTACACCTTC
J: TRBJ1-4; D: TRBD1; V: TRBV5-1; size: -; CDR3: CASSLAQGAEEKLFF; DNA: TGCGCCAGCAGCTTGGCACAGGGGGCTGAAGAAAAACTGTTTTTT
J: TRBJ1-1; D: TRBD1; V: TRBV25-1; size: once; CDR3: CASSERDRGWTEAFF; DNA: TGTGCCAGCAGTGAAAGGGACAGGGGATGGACTGAAGCTTTCTTT
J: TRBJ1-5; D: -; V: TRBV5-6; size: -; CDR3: CASTERGGRSNQPQHF; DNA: TGTGCCAGCACAGAACGCGGGGGACGGAGCAATCAGCCCCAGCATTTT
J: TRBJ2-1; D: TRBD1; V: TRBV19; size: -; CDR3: CASSLGQGAGNEQFF; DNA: TGTGCCAGTAGTTTGGGACAGGGGGCGGGGAATGAGCAGTTCTTC
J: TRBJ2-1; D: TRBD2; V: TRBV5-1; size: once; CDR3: CASSFRGLAGGPINEQFF; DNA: TGCGCCAGCAGCTTCCGGGGACTAGCGGGAGGGCCGATCAATGAGCAGTTCTTC
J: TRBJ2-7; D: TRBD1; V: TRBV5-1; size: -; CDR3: CASSYRGTYEQYF; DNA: TGCGCCAGCAGCTACAGGGGAACCTACGAGCAGTACTTC
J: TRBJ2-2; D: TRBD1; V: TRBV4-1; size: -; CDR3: CASSQGQGATGELFF; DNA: TGCGCCAGCAGCCAGGGACAGGGGGCCACCGGGGAGCTGTTTTTT
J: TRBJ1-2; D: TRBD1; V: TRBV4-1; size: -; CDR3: CASSQKTGTSYGYTF; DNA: TGCGCCAGCAGCCAAAAGACAGGGACTTCCTATGGCTACACCTTC
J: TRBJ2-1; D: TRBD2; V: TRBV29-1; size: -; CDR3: CSATPQRAGGHEQFF; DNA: TGCAGCGCTACTCCTCAGCGAGCGGGAGGCCATGAGCAGTTCTTC
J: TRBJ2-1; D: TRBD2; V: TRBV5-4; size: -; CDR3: CASSSRTSGAYEQFF; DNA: TGTGCCAGCAGCTCCCGGACTAGCGGAGCCTATGAGCAGTTCTTC
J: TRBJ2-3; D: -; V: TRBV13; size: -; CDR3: CASRYSTDTQYF; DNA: TGTGCCAGCCGCTACTCCACAGATACGCAGTATTTT
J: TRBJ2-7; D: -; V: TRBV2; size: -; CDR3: CASARGLAPGPYEQYF; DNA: TGTGCCAGCGCAAGGGGCCTAGCGCCCGGACCCTACGAGCAGTACTTC
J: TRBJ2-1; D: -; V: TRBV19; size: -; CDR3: CASSANNEQFF; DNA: TGTGCCAGTAGTGCTAACAATGAGCAGTTCTTC
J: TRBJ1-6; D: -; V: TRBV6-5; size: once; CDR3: CASMAKDYSPLHF; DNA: TGTGCCAGCATGGCCAAGGACTACTCACCCCTCCACTTT
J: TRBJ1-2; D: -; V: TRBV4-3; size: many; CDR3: CASSQDRVTGYGYTF; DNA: TGCGCCAGCAGCCAAGATCGAGTGACAGGCTATGGCTACACCTTC
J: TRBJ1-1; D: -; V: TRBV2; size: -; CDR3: CASKDSPNTEAFF; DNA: TGTGCCAGCAAGGACAGCCCGAACACTGAAGCTTTCTTT
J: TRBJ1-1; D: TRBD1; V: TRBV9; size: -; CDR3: CASRSPGQGYEAFF; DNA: TGTGCCAGCAGGTCTCCGGGACAGGGATATGAAGCTTTCTTT
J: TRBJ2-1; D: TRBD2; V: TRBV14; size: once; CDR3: CASSQELAGVREQFF; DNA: TGTGCCAGCAGCCAAGAGTTAGCGGGAGTTCGGGAGCAGTTCTTC
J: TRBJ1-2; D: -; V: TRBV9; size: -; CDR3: CASSVGAANYGYTF; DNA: TGTGCCAGCAGCGTAGGGGCTGCTAACTATGGCTACACCTTC
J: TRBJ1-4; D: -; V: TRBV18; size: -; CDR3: CASSPSVGATNEKLFF; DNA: TGTGCCAGCTCACCCTCGGTCGGTGCAACTAATGAAAAACTGTTTTTT
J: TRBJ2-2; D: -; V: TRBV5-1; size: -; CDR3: CASSIRANTGELFF; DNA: TGCGCCAGCAGCATCCGCGCGAACACCGGGGAGCTGTTTTTT
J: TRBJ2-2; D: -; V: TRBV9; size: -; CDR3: CASSVHTSRTEEAGELFF; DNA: TGTGCCAGCAGCGTCCACACCTCGAGGACAGAGGAAGCCGGGGAGCTGTTTTTT